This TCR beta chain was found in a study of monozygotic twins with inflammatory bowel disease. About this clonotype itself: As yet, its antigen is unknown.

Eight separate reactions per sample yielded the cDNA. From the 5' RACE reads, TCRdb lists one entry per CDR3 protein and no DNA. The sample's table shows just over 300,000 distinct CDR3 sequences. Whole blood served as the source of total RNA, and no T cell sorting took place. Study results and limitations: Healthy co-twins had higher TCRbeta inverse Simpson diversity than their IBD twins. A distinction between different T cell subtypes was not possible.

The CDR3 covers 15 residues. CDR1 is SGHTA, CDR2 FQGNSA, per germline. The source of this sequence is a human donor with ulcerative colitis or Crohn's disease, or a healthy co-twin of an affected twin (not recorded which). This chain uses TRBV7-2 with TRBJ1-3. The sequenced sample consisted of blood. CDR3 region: CASRPRQIAGNTIYF.